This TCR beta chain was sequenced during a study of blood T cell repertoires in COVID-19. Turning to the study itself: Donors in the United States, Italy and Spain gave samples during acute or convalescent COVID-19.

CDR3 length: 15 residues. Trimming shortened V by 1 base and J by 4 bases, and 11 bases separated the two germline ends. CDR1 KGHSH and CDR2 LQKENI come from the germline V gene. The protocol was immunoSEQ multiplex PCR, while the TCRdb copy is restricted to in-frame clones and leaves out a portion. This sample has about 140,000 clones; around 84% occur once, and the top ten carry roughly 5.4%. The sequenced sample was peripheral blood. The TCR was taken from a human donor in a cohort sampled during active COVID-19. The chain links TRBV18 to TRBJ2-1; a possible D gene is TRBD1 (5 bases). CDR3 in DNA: TGTGCCAGCTCACCACGAGGACGGACATACAATGAGCAGTTCTTC. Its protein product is CASSPRGRTYNEQFF.